This TCR beta chain originates from a study of CDR3 diversity in severe acne. This clonotype has more than one count but fewer than ten. CDR1 is SGHDT, CDR2 YYEEEE, per germline. Trimming stripped 1 base from V and 4 bases from J, with 10 bases between. CDR3 length equals 14 residues. TCRdb fed the PCR reads into MiXCR, producing one record per CDR3 protein. The data contain tens of thousands of distinct CDR3 sequences, approximately 54% of them singletons. The chain carries TRBV5-6 and TRBJ2-3, with D tentatively TRBD2 (5 bases). The sample was blood. This sequence originates from a male donor with severe acne vulgaris. CDR3 sequence (DNA): TGTGCCAGCAGCTTGTCCGGGAAGGCAGATACGCAGTATTTT. As protein: CASSLSGKADTQYF.